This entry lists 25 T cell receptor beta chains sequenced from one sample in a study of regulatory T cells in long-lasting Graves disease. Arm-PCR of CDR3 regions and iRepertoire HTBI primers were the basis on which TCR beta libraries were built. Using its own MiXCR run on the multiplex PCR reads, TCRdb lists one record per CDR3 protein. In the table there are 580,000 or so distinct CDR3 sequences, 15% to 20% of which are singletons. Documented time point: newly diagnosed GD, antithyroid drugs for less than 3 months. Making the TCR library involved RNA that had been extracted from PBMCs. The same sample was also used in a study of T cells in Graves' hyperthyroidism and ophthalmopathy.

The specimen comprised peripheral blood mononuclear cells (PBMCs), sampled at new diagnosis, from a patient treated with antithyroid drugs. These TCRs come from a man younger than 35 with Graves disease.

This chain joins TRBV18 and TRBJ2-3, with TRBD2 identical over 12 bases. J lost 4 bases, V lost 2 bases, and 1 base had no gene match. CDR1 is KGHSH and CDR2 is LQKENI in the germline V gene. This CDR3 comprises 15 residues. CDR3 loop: CASSPASGRADTQYF. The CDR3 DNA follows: TGTGCCAGCTCACCAGCTAGCGGGAGGGCAGATACGCAGTATTTT.

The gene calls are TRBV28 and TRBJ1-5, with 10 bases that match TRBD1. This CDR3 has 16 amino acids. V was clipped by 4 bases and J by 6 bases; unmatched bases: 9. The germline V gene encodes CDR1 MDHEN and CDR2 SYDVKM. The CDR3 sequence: CASSSKGDRGLQPQHF. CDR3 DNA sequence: TGTGCCAGCAGTTCAAAGGGAGACAGGGGGCTTCAGCCCCAGCATTTT.

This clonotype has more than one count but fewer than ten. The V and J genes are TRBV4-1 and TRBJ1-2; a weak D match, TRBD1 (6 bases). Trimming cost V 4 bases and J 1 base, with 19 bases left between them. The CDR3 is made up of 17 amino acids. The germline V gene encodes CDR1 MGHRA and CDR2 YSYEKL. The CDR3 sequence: CASSPGAPGAINYGYTF. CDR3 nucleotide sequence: TGCGCCAGCAGCCCCGGCGCGCCAGGGGCTATTAACTATGGCTACACCTTC.

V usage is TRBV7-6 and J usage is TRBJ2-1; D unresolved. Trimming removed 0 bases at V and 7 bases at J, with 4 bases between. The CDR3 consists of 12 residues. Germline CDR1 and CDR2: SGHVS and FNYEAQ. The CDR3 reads CASSLAPNEQFF. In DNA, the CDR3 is TGTGCCAGCAGCTTAGCCCCTAATGAGCAGTTCTTC.

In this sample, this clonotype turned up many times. The CDR3 DNA follows: TGCGCCAGCAGCTTGGAGCGGGAGGGGGGGAATGAGCAGTTCTTC. It encodes CASSLEREGGNEQFF. This chain connects TRBV5-1 to TRBJ2-1, with TRBD2 matching 10 bases. CDR1 SGHRS and CDR2 YFSETQ come from the germline V gene. The V and J ends lost 0 bases and 7 bases, in that order; junction bases with no gene match: 4. This CDR3 contains 15 residues.

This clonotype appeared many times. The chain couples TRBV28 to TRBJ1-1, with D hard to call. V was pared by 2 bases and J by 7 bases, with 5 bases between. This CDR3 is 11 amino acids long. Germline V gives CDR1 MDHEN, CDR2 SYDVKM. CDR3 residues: CASSLRREAFF. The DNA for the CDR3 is TGTGCCAGCAGTTTACGACGTGAAGCTTTCTTT. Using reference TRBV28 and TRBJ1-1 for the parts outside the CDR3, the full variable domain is DVKVTQSSRYLVKRTGEKVFLECVQDMDHENMFWYRQDPGLGLRLIYFSYDVKMKEKGDIPEGYSVSREKKERFSLILESASTNQTSMYLCASSLRREAFFGQGTRLTVV.

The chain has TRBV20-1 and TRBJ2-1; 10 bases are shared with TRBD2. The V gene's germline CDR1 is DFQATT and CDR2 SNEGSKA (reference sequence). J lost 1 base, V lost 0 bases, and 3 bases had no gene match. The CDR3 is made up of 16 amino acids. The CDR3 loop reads CSARDLAGASYNEQFF. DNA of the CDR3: TGCAGTGCTAGAGATCTAGCGGGAGCGTCCTACAATGAGCAGTTCTTC.

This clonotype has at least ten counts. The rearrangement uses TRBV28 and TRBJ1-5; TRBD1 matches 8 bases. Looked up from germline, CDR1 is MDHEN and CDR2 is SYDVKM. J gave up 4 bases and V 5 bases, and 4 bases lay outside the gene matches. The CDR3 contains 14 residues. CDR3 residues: CASSRDRPNQPQHF. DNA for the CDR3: TGTGCCAGCAGTCGGGACAGGCCAAATCAGCCCCAGCATTTT.

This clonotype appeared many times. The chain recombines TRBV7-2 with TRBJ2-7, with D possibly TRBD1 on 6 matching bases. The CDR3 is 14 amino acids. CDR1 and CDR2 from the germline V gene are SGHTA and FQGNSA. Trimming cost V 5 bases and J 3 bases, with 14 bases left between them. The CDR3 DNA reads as TGTGCCAGCAGCCTACAGGTCAGGGGCTACGAGCAGTACTTC. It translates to CASSLQVRGYEQYF.

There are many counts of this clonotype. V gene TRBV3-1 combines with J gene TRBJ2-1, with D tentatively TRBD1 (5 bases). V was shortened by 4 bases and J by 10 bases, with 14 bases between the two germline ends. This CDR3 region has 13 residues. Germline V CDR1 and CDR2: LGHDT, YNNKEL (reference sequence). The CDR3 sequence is CASSRKSTAEQFF. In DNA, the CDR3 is TGTGCCAGCAGCCGGAAATCGACAGCCGAGCAGTTCTTC.

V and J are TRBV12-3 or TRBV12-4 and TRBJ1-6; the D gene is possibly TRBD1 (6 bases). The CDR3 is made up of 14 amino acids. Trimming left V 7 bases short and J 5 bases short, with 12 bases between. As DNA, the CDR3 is TGTGCCAGCAACCAGGGACATCATAATTCACCCCTCCACTTT. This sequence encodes CASNQGHHNSPLHF.

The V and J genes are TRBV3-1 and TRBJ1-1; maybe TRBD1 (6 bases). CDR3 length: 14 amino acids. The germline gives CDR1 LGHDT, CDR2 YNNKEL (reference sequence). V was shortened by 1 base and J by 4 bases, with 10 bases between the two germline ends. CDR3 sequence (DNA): TGTGCCAGCAGCCAAGTAGAGGGGGTCACTGAAGCTTTCTTT. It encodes CASSQVEGVTEAFF.

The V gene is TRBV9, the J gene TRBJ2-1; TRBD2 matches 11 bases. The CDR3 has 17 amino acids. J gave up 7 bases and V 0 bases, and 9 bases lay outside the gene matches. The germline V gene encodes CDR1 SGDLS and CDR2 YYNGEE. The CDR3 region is CASSVDLGGTSGNEQFF. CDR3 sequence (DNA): TGTGCCAGCAGCGTAGATCTCGGTGGGACTAGCGGAAATGAGCAGTTCTTC.

The CDR3 is CASSSWTGGFGELFF. The CDR3 DNA reads TGTGCCAGCAGCTCATGGACAGGGGGTTTCGGGGAGCTGTTTTTT. V gene TRBV7-9 combines with J gene TRBJ2-2; 10 nucleotides match TRBD1. This CDR3 has 15 amino acids. J gave up 7 bases and V 4 bases, and 6 bases lay outside the gene matches. Germline V gene sequence: CDR1 SEHNR, CDR2 FQNEAQ (reference sequence).

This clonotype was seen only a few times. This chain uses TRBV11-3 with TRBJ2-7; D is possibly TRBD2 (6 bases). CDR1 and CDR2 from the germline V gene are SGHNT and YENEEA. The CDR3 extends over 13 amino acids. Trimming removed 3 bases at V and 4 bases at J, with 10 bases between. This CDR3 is CASSLGSGYEQYF. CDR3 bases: TGTGCCAGCAGCTTGGGGAGCGGGTACGAGCAGTACTTC.

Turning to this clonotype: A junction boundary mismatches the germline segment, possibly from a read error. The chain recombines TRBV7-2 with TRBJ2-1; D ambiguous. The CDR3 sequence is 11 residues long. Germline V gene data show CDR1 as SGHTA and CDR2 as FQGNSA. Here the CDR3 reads CASSPTNERFF. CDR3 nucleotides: TGTGCCAGCAGCCCCACAAATGAGCGGTTCTTC.

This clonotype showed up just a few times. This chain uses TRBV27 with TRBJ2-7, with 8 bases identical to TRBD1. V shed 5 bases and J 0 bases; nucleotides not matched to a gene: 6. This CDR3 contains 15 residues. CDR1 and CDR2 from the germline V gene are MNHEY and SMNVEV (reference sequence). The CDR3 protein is CASSATGGYSYEQYF. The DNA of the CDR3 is TGTGCCAGCAGTGCAACAGGGGGTTACTCCTACGAGCAGTACTTC.

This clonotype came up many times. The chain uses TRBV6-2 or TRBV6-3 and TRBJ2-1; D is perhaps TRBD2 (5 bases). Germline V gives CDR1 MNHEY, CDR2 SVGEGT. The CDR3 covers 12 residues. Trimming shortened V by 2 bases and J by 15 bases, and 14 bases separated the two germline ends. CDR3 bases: TGTGCCAGCAGTTACAGGAGCGGAAAGATGTTCTTC. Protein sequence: CASSYRSGKMFF.

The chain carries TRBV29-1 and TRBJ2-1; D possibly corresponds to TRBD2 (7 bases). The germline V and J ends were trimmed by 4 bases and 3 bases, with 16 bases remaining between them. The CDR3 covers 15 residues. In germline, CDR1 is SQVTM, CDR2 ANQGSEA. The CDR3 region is CSVVGGGGGYNEQFF. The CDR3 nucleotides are TGCAGCGTTGTCGGTGGGGGAGGGGGCTACAATGAGCAGTTCTTC.

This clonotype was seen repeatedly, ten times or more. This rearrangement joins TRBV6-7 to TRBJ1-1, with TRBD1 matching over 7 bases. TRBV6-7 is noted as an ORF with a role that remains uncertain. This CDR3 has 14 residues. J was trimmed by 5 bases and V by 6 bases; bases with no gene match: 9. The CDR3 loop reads CASRKQGLTTEAFF. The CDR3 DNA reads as TGTGCCAGCAGGAAACAGGGGCTTACGACTGAAGCTTTCTTT.

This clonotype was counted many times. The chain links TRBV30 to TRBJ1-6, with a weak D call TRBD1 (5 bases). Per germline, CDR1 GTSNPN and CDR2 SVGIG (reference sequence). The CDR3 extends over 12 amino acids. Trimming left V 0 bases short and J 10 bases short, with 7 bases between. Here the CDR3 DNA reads TGTGCCTGGAGTGTACGGGGGTCACCCCTCCACTTT. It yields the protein CAWSVRGSPLHF. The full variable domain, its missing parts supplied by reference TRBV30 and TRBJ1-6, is SQTIHQWPATLVQPVGSPLSLECTVEGTSNPNLYWYRQAAGRGLQLLFYSVGIGQISSEVPQNLSASRPQDRQFILSSKKLLLSDSGFYLCAWSVRGSPLHFGNGTRLTVT.

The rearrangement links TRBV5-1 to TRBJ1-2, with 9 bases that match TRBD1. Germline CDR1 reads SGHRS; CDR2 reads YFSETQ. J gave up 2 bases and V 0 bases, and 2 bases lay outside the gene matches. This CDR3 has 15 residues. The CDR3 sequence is CASSLEGTGNYGYTF. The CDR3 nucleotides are TGCGCCAGCAGCTTGGAGGGGACAGGGAACTATGGCTACACCTTC.

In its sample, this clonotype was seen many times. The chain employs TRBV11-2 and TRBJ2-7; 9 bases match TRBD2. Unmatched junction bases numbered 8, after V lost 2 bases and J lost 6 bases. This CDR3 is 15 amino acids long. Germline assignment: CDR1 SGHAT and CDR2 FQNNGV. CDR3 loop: CASSLLAGAPLEQYF. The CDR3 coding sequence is TGTGCCAGCAGCTTATTAGCGGGAGCTCCCCTCGAGCAGTACTTC.

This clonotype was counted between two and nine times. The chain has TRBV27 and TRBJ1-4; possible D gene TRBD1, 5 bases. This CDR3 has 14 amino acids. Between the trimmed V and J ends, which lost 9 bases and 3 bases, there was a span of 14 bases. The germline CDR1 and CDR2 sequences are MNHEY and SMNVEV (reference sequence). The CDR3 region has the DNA TGTGCCAGGACCCAGGGAGTCGCTAATGAAAAACTGTTTTTT. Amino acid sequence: CARTQGVANEKLFF.

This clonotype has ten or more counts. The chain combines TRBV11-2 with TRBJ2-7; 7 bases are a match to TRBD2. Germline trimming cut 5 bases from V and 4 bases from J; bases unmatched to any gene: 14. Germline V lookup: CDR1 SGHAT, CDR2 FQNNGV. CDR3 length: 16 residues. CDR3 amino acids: CASSPLAGRERYEQYF. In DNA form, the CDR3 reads TGTGCCAGCAGCCCCCTCGCGGGGCGGGAGAGATACGAGCAGTACTTC.